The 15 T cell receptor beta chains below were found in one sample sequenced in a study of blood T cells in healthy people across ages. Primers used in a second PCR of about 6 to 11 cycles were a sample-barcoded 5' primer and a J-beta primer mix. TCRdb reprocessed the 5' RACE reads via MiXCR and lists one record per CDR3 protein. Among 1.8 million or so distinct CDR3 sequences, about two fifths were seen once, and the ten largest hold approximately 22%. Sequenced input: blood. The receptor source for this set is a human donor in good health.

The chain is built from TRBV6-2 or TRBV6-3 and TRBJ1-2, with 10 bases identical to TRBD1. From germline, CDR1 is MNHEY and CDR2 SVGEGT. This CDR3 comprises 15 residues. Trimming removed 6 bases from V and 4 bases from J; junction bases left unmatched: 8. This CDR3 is CASRPGQGPLYGYTF. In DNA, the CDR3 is TGTGCCAGCAGGCCGGGACAGGGGCCTCTCTATGGCTACACCTTC.

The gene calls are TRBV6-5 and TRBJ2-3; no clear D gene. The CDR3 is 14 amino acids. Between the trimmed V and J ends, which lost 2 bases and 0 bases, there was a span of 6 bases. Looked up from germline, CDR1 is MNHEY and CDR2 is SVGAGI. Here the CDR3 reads CASSYGLSTDTQYF. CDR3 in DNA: TGTGCCAGCAGTTACGGGCTTAGCACAGATACGCAGTATTTT.

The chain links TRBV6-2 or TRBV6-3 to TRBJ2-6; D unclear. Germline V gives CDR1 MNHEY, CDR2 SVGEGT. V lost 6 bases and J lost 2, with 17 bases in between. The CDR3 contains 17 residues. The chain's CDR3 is CASSSPHGVAGANVLTF. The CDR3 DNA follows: TGTGCCAGCAGCTCTCCCCATGGGGTCGCTGGGGCCAACGTCCTGACTTTC.

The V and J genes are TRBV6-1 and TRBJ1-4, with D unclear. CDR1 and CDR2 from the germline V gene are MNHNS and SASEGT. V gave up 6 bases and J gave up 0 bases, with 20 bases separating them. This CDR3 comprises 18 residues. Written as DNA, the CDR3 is TGTGCCAGCAGAATCACCTGGGGAATGACATCAACTAATGAAAAACTGTTTTTT. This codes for CASRITWGMTSTNEKLFF.

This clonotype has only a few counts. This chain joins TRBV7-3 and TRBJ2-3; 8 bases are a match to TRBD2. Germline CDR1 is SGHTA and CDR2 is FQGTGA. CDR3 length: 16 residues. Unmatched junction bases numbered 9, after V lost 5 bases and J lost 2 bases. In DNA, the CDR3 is TGTGCCAGCAGCCTCGGTGGGCGGGGGGACACAGATACGCAGTATTTT. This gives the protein CASSLGGRGDTDTQYF.

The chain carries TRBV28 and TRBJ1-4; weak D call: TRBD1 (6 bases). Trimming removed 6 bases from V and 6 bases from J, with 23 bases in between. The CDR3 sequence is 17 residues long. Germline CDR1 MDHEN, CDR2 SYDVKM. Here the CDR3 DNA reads TGTGCCAGCAGAATCAACAACATCGGGACACGTGATGAAAAACTGTTTTTT. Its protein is CASRINNIGTRDEKLFF.

CDR3 protein: CASAMLGEETQYF. The CDR3 nucleotides are TGCGCCAGCGCCATGTTGGGGGAGGAGACCCAGTACTTC. J is TRBJ2-5 and V is TRBV5-1; D may be TRBD1 or TRBD2 (5 bases each). V was shortened by 7 bases and J by 5 bases, with 15 bases between the two germline ends. Germline CDR1 and CDR2: SGHRS and YFSETQ. The CDR3 contains 13 residues.

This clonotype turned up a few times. CDR3 sequence (DNA): TGTGCCAGCAGCTTCACCATGGTCCCCTACGAGCAGTACTTC. It encodes CASSFTMVPYEQYF. The chain combines TRBV7-2 with TRBJ2-7; D gene uncertain. This CDR3 is built from 14 residues. Trimming stripped 3 bases from V and 2 bases from J, with 11 bases between. Germline CDR1 reads SGHTA; CDR2 reads FQGNSA. The variable domain in full, with the rest retrieved from reference TRBV7-2 and TRBJ2-7, is GAGVSQSPSNKVTEKGKDVELRCDPISGHTALYWYRQSLGQGLEFLIYFQGNSAPDKSGLPSDRFSAERTGGSVSTLTIQRTQQEDSAVYLCASSFTMVPYEQYFGPGTRLTVT.

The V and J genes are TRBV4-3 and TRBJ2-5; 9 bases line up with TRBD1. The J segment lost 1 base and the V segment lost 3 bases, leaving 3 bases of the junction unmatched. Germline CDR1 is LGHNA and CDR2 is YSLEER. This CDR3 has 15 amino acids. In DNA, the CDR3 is TGCGCCAGCAGCCATCGACAGGGGGTCCAAGAGACCCAGTACTTC. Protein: CASSHRQGVQETQYF.

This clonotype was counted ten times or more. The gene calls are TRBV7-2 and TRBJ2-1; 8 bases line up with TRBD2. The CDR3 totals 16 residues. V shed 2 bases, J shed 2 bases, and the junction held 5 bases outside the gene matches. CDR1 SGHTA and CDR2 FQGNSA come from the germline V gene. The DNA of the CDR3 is TGTGCCAGCAGCTTATTAGCGGGGTGGACCTACAATGAGCAGTTCTTC. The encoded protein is CASSLLAGWTYNEQFF. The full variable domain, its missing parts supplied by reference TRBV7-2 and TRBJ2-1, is GAGVSQSPSNKVTEKGKDVELRCDPISGHTALYWYRQSLGQGLEFLIYFQGNSAPDKSGLPSDRFSAERTGGSVSTLTIQRTQQEDSAVYLCASSLLAGWTYNEQFFGPGTRLTVL.

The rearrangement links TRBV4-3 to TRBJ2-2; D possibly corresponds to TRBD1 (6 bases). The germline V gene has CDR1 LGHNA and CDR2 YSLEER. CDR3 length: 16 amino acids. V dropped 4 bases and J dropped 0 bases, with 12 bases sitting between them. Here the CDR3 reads CASSPRGYANTGELFF. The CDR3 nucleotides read TGCGCCAGCAGCCCAAGGGGGTACGCGAACACCGGGGAGCTGTTTTTT.

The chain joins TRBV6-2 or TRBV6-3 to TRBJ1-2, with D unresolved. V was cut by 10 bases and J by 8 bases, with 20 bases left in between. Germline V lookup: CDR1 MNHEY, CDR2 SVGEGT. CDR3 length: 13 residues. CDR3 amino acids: CATSGSEGGGYTF. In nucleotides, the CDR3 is TGTGCCACTTCCGGCTCGGAGGGAGGCGGCTACACCTTC.

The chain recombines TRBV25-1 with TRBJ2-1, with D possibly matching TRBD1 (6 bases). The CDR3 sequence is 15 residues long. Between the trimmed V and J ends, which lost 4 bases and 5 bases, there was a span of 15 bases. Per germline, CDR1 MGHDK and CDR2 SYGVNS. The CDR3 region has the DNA TGTGCCAGCAGTGTAGTACAGGGTCCCGACAATGAGCAGTTCTTC. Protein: CASSVVQGPDNEQFF.

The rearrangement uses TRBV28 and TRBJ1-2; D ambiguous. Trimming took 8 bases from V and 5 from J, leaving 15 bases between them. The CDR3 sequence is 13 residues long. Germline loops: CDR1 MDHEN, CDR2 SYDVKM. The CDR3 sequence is CASLTPGRYGYTF. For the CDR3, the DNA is TGTGCCAGCTTAACACCCGGTCGATATGGCTACACCTTC.

The CDR3 is CASSSSTLPGTGKLSDTQYF. The CDR3 DNA is TGTGCCAGCAGCTCCTCGACTTTACCCGGGACAGGGAAATTGTCAGATACGCAGTATTTT. V gene TRBV7-2 combines with J gene TRBJ2-3; 9 bases map to TRBD1. In germline, CDR1 is SGHTA, CDR2 FQGNSA. Trimming cost V 4 bases and J 4 bases; bases outside gene matches: 21. The CDR3 contains 20 residues. Full variable domain (remainder filled in from reference TRBV7-2 and TRBJ2-3): GAGVSQSPSNKVTEKGKDVELRCDPISGHTALYWYRQSLGQGLEFLIYFQGNSAPDKSGLPSDRFSAERTGGSVSTLTIQRTQQEDSAVYLCASSSSTLPGTGKLSDTQYFGPGTRLTVL.